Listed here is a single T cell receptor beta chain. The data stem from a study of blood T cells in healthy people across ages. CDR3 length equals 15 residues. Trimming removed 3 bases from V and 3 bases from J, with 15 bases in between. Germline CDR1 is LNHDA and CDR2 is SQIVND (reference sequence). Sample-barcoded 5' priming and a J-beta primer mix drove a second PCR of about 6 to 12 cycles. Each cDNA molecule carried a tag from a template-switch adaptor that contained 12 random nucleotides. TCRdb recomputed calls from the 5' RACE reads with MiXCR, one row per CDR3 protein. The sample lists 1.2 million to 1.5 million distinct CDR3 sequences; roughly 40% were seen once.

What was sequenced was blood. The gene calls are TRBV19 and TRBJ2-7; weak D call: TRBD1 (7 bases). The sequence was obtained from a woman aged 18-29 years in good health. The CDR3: CASSIGGGQVYEQYF. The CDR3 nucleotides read TGTGCCAGTAGTATCGGAGGGGGCCAGGTCTACGAGCAGTACTTC.